These T cell receptor beta chains were read from a single sample in a study of T-cell memory formation after mild COVID-19. Each CDR3 protein gets one entry after TCRdb re-called the 5' RACE reads with MiXCR. Of hundreds of thousands of distinct CDR3 sequences listed, 20% to 25% are singletons. The sample consisted of PBMCs or a T cell subset sorted from them (not recorded which). These receptors were collected from an adult woman who had mild COVID-19 (a few samples of this study predate the infection). Cell type and time point are not known. CDR3s include the opening cysteine and the closing phenylalanine or tryptophan.

TRBV29-1	CSVEETMNTEAFF
TRBV6-5	CASTLSQGQEQYF
TRBV28	CASSPFREGLRSATQHF
TRBV4-1	CASSQDILRNTGELFF
TRBV5-1	CASSLGQGFEQYF
TRBV9	CASSGGDLPSYEQYF
TRBV7-9	CASSLGSRDSFYGYTF
TRBV23-1	CASSIRGGTQETQYF
TRBV7-9	CASSSAGTYEQYF
TRBV5-1	CASREMTSGLYEQYF
TRBV11-2	CASSDGTGGYNSPLHF
TRBV18	CASSLRTVTYEQYF
TRBV3-1	CASSENRVEAFF
TRBV7-9	CASSLERSGTGELFF
TRBV5-1	CASSSGTSVTNTQYF
TRBV19	CASSAGGAEAFF
TRBV12-3/TRBV12-4	CASSPNYGPSGRPLGPKETQYF
TRBV5-6	CASSFQGLLAGGPENEQFF
TRBV14	CASSPYSGAYSYNEQFF
TRBV20-1	CSARDPRLASYNEQFF
TRBV12-3/TRBV12-4	CASRDPGGPGELFF
TRBV12-3/TRBV12-4	CASSLLDGDEQFF
TRBV20-1	CSARGAGQSFFYEQYF
TRBV5-1	CASSLTGQGLSDTQYF
TRBV5-4	CASSPTPSVYEQYF
TRBV19	CASTKGWNQPQHF
TRBV29-1	CSVNSAYGYTF
TRBV2	CASSPMSSYEQYF
TRBV19	CASSPLSGSTDTQYF
TRBV4-1	CASSQDRSGRDEQYF
TRBV6-5	CASSRTAGVNEKLFF
TRBV7-3	CASSSSGTGFTEAFF
TRBV9	CASSVQGGPYNEQFF
TRBV10-3	CAASVSGDYGYTF
TRBV5-4	CASSFGEVTGDYEQYF
TRBV5-1	CASSLWQVGGYNEQFF
TRBV7-6	CASSLVGGHNSYEQYF
TRBV15	CATSNSHDTGGDIWSTEAFF
TRBV24-1	CATSDSGATQYF
TRBV3-1	CASSQDHPTGPSNQPQHF
TRBV5-1	CASSPGERDYGYTF
TRBV11-1	CASSLIGRRAYNEQFF
TRBV27	CASGVSGRAWYEQYF
TRBV20-1	CSARGGASRDRGYNEQFF
TRBV5-6	CASSFWTGNSNQPQHF
TRBV7-2	CASSFGLGSSYEQYF
TRBV5-4	CASSLVGSTTGELFF
TRBV7-2	CASSFRDRGFDGYTF